The 23 T cell receptor beta chains below all came from one sample that was sequenced in a study of cytomegalovirus exposure and HLA in healthy donors. Primers for the PCR totalled 60 Vbeta and 13 Jbeta. Sequencing was performed with immunoSEQ multiplex PCR; in TCRdb, only in-frame clones are kept and a portion is missing. This sample has about 130,000 clones, with 55% to 75% found just once. The sequencing input was PBMCs. The receptors originated from a man in his thirties or forties in good health and CMV-seropositive.

The V gene is TRBV12-5, the J gene TRBJ1-4; 8 bases line up with TRBD1. CDR1 LGHNT and CDR2 FRNRAP come from the germline V gene. Germline trimming cut 1 base from V and 5 bases from J; bases unmatched to any gene: 3. The CDR3 is 15 residues long. The CDR3: CASGLGQGRNEKLFF. The CDR3 nucleotides read TGTGCTAGTGGTTTGGGACAGGGGAGGAATGAAAAACTGTTTTTT.

This clone was picked up a small number of times. The chain has TRBV5-1 and TRBJ2-3, with a weak D call TRBD1 (6 bases). V shed 3 bases and J shed 0 bases, with 11 bases lying between them. This CDR3 is built from 15 residues. The V gene's germline CDR1 is SGHRS and CDR2 YFSETQ. The CDR3: CASSSKGVSTDTQYF. CDR3 DNA: TGCGCCAGCAGCTCAAAGGGGGTCAGCACAGATACGCAGTATTTT. The full variable domain, completed using reference TRBV5-1 and TRBJ2-3, is KAGVTQTPRYLIKTRGQQVTLSCSPISGHRSVSWYQQTPGQGLQFLFEYFSETQRNKGNFPGRFSGRQFSNSRSEMNVSTLELGDSALYLCASSSKGVSTDTQYFGPGTRLTVL.

This clone was seen a few times. This chain joins TRBV7-2 and TRBJ1-4, with D possibly being TRBD1 (6 bases). Deletions cut 5 bases from V and 8 bases from J, with 15 bases between. Germline-derived CDR1 and CDR2 are SGHTA and FQGNSA. CDR3 size: 14 residues. The CDR3 DNA sequence: TGTGCCAGCAGCCAAATGGGGGCCGAGGAAAAACTGTTTTTT. This translates into CASSQMGAEEKLFF.

The chain combines TRBV7-2 with TRBJ1-2; tentatively, D is TRBD1 (5 bases). Germline values: CDR1 SGHTA, CDR2 FQGNSA. CDR3 length equals 15 residues. V shed 1 base and J shed 3 bases, with 12 bases lying between them. CDR3 sequence (DNA): TGTGCCAGCAGCTTAGGGGGCAGGTCGGACTATGGCTACACCTTC. Its protein product is CASSLGGRSDYGYTF. Combining the CDR3 with reference TRBV7-2 and TRBJ1-2 gives the whole variable domain GAGVSQSPSNKVTEKGKDVELRCDPISGHTALYWYRQSLGQGLEFLIYFQGNSAPDKSGLPSDRFSAERTGGSVSTLTIQRTQQEDSAVYLCASSLGGRSDYGYTFGSGTRLTVV.

The chain joins TRBV7-9 to TRBJ2-1, with TRBD2 matching 8 bases. After removal of 5 bases from V and 6 bases from J, the junction contained 9 bases not matched to a gene. Germline assignment: CDR1 SEHNR and CDR2 FQNEAQ (reference sequence). The CDR3 has 15 amino acids. The CDR3 is CASSTPGLGFNEQFF. In DNA form, the CDR3 reads TGTGCCAGCAGCACTCCGGGACTAGGGTTCAATGAGCAGTTCTTC.

The J gene is TRBJ2-7, the V gene TRBV6-6, with D possibly matching TRBD1 (6 bases). Trimming left V 5 bases short and J 4 bases short, with 9 bases between. Germline values: CDR1 MNHNY, CDR2 SVGAGI (reference sequence). CDR3 length equals 12 residues. This CDR3 is CASSAQGYEQYF. The CDR3 coding sequence is TGTGCCAGCAGTGCACAGGGTTACGAGCAGTACTTC.

This clone was detected only once. The rearrangement uses TRBV7-8 and TRBJ2-7; 10 bases fit TRBD1. V dropped 5 bases and J dropped 8; count of bases not matched to a gene: 6. The CDR3 is 13 amino acids. CDR1 is SGHVS, CDR2 FQNEAQ, per germline. The CDR3 spells CASSDRDRGKQYF. The CDR3 DNA is TGTGCCAGCAGCGACCGGGACAGGGGTAAGCAGTACTTC.

This clone was observed a few times. This chain connects TRBV7-6 to TRBJ1-2; D perhaps matches TRBD1 (6 bases). Trimming took 2 bases from V and 6 from J, leaving 13 bases between them. Germline V lookup: CDR1 SGHVS, CDR2 FNYEAQ. This CDR3 contains 14 residues. The chain's CDR3 is CASSLLGAGNGYTF. CDR3 nucleotide sequence: TGTGCCAGCAGCTTATTGGGGGCAGGAAATGGCTACACCTTC.

J is TRBJ2-5 and V is TRBV27; possible D gene TRBD2, 6 bases. Germline V lookup: CDR1 MNHEY, CDR2 SMNVEV (reference sequence). The CDR3 covers 14 residues. Trimming stripped 2 bases from V and 5 bases from J, with 12 bases between. CDR3 in amino acids: CASSLDPREETQYF. CDR3 nucleotide sequence: TGTGCCAGCAGTTTAGACCCCCGGGAGGAGACCCAGTACTTC.

This clone was observed a handful of times. The chain uses TRBV5-4 and TRBJ2-7; 7 positions match TRBD2. Looked up from germline, CDR1 is SGHNT and CDR2 is YYREEE (reference sequence). This CDR3 comprises 18 residues. The V and J ends lost 4 bases and 8 bases, in that order; junction bases with no gene match: 24. The CDR3 nucleotides read TGTGCCAGCAGCCCCCTTGGAAGGGGAGGGGTTAAAGGGATACAGCAGTACTTC. Amino acids: CASSPLGRGGVKGIQQYF.

The chain carries TRBV28 and TRBJ2-5; 8 positions agree with TRBD2. Germline assignment: CDR1 MDHEN and CDR2 SYDVKM. CDR3 size: 15 residues. V lost 1 base, J lost 4 bases, and 5 bases stayed unmatched. In nucleotides, the CDR3 is TGTGCCAGCAGTTTATATCGGGGGGGAGGAGAGACCCAGTACTTC. Encoded protein: CASSLYRGGGETQYF.

This clone was seen a handful of times. The chain carries TRBV6-5 and TRBJ2-7, with TRBD2 identical over 13 bases. Looked up from germline, CDR1 is MNHEY and CDR2 is SVGAGI. With V trimmed by 2 bases and J by 4 bases, 2 bases remained unmatched. CDR3 length: 15 residues. The CDR3 DNA reads as TGTGCCAGCAGTTACAGGACTAGCGGGAGTTACGAGCAGTACTTC. It translates to CASSYRTSGSYEQYF.

The chain has TRBV5-1 and TRBJ2-1; 7 nucleotides line up with TRBD1. Trimming removed 1 base from V and 4 bases from J; junction bases left unmatched: 5. From germline, CDR1 is SGHRS and CDR2 YFSETQ. This CDR3 is built from 15 residues. CDR3 coding DNA: TGCGCCAGCAGCTTGTGGGACAGTATTTACAATGAGCAGTTCTTC. Translated: CASSLWDSIYNEQFF.

This clone occurred a few times. V gene TRBV5-1 combines with J gene TRBJ2-3; 7 nucleotides line up with TRBD1. This CDR3 is 15 amino acids long. CDR1 is SGHRS, CDR2 YFSETQ, per germline. V shed 7 bases, J shed 1 base, and the junction held 9 bases outside the gene matches. CDR3 nucleotides: TGCGCCAGCGTGAACCGGGACAGCCGCACAGATACGCAGTATTTT. It is translated as CASVNRDSRTDTQYF.

The chain recombines TRBV6-5 with TRBJ2-6; D call uncertain. The CDR3 runs 14 residues. Germline loops: CDR1 MNHEY, CDR2 SVGAGI. Trimming pared 6 bases from V and 0 bases from J, leaving 6 bases between. CDR3 sequence (DNA): TGTGCCAGCAGGCGTCGCTCTGGGGCCAACGTCCTGACTTTC. Its protein is CASRRRSGANVLTF.

This chain uses TRBV7-8 with TRBJ2-1; D is unresolved. Trimming took 1 base from V and 8 from J, leaving 6 bases between them. This CDR3 is built from 12 residues. Looked up from germline, CDR1 is SGHVS and CDR2 is FQNEAQ. For the CDR3, the DNA is TGTGCCAGCAGCTTAGTTAGTTATGAGCAGTTCTTC. It is translated as CASSLVSYEQFF.

This clone is large in the sample. The sample carries other DNA sequences with the same CDR3. The chain uses TRBV6-1 and TRBJ2-2; TRBD1 matches 8 bases. V was clipped by 5 bases and J by 6 bases; unmatched bases: 8. The germline CDR1 and CDR2 sequences are MNHNS and SASEGT. CDR3 length equals 15 residues. Here the CDR3 reads CASSIGQGISGELFF. CDR3 in DNA: TGTGCCAGCAGTATCGGACAGGGAATATCCGGGGAGCTGTTTTTT.

The V gene is TRBV2, the J gene TRBJ1-2, with 8 positions matching TRBD1. V gave up 3 bases and J gave up 7 bases; unmatched junction bases: 7. Germline V lookup: CDR1 SNHLY, CDR2 FYNNEI. The CDR3 is 14 amino acids. CDR3 bases: TGTGCCAGCAGTGAGGTGGGACAGGCTTCTGGCTACACCTTC. Translating it yields CASSEVGQASGYTF.

The chain combines TRBV6-6 with TRBJ2-7, with D unresolved. Trimming stripped 0 bases from V and 7 bases from J, with 10 bases between. This CDR3 spans 13 amino acids. Germline CDR1 is MNHNY and CDR2 is SVGAGI (reference sequence). CDR3 loop: CASSYSPGWEQYF. The CDR3 DNA sequence: TGTGCCAGCAGTTACTCGCCGGGTTGGGAGCAGTACTTC.

In this sample, this clone turned up a few times. CDR3 coding DNA: TGTGCCAGCTCACCACCGGCAGGGGTGAACGAGCAGTACTTC. This translates into CASSPPAGVNEQYF. The V and J genes are TRBV18 and TRBJ2-7; the D gene is possibly TRBD1 (6 bases). The CDR3 runs to 14 residues. Germline V gives CDR1 KGHSH, CDR2 LQKENI. Trimming left V 0 bases short and J 5 bases short, with 11 bases between. The full variable domain, completed using reference TRBV18 and TRBJ2-7, is NAGVMQNPRHLVRRRGQEARLRCSPMKGHSHVYWYRQLPEEGLKFMVYLQKENIIDESGMPKERFSAEFPKEGPSILRIQQVVRGDSAAYFCASSPPAGVNEQYFGPGTRLTVT.

The J gene is TRBJ2-7, the V gene TRBV6-5, with 7 bases lining up with TRBD2. The V segment lost 6 bases and the J segment 4 bases; nucleotides outside the gene matches: 12. CDR1 MNHEY and CDR2 SVGAGI come from the germline V gene. This CDR3 is 15 amino acids long. CDR3 sequence reads: CASSPQGGSGYEQYF. CDR3 in DNA: TGTGCCAGCAGCCCTCAGGGCGGGAGTGGTTACGAGCAGTACTTC.

V is TRBV13 and J is TRBJ2-7; TRBD2 agrees at 9 bases. V shed 5 bases and J 3 bases; nucleotides not matched to a gene: 8. Germline V lookup: CDR1 PRHDT, CDR2 FYEKMQ (reference sequence). This CDR3 has 15 residues. The CDR3 sequence: CASSESERGDYEQYF. The CDR3 bases are TGTGCCAGCAGCGAAAGCGAGCGGGGGGACTACGAGCAGTACTTC.

This chain connects TRBV5-4 to TRBJ2-1; TRBD2 matches 7 bases. There are 16 residues in the CDR3. J was trimmed by 3 bases and V by 4 bases; bases with no gene match: 10. CDR1 and CDR2 (germline): SGHNT, YYREEE (reference sequence). DNA of the CDR3: TGTGCCAGCAGCCCGTGGGGCAGCGGGATCTACAATGAGCAGTTCTTC. Amino acids: CASSPWGSGIYNEQFF.